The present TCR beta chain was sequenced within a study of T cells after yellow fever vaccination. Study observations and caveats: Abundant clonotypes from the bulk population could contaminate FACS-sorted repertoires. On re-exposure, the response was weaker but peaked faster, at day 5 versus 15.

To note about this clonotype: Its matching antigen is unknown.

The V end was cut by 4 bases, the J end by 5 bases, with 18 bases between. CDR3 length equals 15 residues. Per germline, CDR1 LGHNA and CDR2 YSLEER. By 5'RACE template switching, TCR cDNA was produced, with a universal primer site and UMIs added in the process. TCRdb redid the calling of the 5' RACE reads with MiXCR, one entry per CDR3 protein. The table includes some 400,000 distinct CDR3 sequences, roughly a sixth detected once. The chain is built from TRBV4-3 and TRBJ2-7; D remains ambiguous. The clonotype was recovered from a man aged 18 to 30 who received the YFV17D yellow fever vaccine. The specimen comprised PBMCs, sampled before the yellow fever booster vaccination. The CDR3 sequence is CASSPTSGPTDEQYF. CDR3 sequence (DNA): TGCGCCAGCAGCCCAACTTCCGGACCCACGGACGAGCAGTACTTC.